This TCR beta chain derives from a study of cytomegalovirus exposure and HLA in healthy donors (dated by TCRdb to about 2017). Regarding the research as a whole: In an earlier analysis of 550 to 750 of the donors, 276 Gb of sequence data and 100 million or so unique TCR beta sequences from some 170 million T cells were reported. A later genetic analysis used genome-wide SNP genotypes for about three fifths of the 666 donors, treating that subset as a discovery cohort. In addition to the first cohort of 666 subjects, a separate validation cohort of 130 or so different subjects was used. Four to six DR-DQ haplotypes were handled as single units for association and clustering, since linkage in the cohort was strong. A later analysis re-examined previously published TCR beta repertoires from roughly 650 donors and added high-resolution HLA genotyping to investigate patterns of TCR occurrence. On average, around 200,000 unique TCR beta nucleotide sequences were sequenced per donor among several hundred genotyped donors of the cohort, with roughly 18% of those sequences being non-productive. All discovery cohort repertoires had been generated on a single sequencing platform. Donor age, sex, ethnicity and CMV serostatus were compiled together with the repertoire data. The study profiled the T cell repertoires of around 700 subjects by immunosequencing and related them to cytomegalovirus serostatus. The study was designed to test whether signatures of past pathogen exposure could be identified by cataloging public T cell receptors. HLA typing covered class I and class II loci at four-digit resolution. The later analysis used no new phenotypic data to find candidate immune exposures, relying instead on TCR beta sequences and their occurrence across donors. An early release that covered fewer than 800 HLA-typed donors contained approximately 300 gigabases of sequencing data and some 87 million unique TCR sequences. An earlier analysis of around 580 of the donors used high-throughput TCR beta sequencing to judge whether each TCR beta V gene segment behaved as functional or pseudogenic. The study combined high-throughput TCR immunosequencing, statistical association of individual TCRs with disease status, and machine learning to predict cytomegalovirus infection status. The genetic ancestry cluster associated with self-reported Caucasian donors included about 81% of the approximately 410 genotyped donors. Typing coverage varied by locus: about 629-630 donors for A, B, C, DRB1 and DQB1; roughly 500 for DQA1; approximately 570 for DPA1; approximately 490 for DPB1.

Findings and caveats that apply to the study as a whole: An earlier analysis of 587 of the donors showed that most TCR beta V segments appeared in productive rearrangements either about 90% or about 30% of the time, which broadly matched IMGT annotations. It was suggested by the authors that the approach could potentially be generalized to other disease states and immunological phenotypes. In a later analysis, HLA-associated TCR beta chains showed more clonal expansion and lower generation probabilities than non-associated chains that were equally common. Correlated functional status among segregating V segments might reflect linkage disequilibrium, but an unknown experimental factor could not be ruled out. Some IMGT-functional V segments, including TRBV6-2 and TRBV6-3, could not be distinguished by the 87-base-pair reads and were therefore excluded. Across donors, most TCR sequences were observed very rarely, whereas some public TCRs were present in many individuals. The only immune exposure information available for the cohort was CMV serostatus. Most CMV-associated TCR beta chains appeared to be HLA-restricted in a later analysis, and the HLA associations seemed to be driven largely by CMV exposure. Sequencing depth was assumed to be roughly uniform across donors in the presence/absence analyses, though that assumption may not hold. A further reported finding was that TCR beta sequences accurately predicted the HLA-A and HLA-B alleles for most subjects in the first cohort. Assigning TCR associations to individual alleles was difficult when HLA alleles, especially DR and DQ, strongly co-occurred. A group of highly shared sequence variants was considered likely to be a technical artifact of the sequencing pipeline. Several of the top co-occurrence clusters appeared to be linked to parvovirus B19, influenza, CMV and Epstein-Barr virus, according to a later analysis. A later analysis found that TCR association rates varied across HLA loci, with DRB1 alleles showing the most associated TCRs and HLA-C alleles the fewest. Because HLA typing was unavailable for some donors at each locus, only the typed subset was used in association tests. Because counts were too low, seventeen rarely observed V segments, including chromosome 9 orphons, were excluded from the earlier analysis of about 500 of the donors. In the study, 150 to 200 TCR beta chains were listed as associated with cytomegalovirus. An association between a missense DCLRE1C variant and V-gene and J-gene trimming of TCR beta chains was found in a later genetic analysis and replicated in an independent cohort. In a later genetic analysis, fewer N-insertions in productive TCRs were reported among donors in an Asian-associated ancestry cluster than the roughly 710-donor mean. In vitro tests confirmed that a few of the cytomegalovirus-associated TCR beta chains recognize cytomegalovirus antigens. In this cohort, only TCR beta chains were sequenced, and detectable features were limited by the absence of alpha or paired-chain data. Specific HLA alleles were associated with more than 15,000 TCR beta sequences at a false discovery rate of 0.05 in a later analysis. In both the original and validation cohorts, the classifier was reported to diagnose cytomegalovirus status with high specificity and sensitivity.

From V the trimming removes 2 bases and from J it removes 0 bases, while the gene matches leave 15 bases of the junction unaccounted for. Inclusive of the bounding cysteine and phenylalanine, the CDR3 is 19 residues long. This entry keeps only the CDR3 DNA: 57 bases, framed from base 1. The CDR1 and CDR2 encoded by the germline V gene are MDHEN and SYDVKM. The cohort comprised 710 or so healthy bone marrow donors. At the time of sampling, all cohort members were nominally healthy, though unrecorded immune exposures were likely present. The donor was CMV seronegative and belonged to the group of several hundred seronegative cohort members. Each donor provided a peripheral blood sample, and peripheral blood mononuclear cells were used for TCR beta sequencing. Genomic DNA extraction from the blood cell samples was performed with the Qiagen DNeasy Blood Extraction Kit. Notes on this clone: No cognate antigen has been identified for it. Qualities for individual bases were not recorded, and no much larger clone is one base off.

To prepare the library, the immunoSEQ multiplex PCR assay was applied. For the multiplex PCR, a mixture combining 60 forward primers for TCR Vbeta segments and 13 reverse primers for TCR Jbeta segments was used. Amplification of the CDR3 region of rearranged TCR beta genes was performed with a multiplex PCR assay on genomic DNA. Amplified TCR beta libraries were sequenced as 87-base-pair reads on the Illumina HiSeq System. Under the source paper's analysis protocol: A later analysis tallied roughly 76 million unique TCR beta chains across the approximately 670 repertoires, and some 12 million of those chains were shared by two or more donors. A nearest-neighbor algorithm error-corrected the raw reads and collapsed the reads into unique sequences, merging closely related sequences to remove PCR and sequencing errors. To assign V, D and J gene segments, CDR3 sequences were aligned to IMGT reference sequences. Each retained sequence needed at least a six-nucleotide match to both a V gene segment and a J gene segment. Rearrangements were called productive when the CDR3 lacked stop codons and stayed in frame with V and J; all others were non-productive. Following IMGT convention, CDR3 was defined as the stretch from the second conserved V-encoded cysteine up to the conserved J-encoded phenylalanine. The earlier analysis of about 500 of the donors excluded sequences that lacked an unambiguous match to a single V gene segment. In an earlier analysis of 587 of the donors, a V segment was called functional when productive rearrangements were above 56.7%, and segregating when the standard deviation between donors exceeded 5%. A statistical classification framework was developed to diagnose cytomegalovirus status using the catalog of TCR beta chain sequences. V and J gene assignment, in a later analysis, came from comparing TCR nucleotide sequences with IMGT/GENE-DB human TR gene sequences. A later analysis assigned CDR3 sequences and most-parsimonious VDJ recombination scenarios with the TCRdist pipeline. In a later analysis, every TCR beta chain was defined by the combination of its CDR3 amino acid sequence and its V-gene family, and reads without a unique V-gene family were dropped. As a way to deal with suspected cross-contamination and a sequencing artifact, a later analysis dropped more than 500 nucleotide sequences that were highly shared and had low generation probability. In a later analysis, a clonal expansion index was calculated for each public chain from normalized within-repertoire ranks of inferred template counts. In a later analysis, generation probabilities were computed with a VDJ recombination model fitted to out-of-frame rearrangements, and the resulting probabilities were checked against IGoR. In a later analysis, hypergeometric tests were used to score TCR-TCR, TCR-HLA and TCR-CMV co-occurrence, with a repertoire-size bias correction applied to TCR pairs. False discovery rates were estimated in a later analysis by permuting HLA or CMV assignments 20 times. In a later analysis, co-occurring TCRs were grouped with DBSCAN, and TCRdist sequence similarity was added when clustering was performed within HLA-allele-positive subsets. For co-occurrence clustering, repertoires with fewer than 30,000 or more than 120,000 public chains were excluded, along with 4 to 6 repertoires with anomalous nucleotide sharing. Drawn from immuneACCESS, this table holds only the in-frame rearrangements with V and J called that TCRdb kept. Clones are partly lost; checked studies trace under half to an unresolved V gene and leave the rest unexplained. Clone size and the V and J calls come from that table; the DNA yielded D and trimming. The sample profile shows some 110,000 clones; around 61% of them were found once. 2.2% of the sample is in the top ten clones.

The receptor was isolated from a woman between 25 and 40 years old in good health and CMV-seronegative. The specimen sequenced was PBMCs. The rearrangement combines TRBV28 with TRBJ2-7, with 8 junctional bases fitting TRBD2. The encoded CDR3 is CASSLGVSLAGPDSYEQYF. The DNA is TGTGCCAGCAGTTTAGGAGTGAGTCTAGCGGGCCCAGACTCCTACGAGCAGTACTTC. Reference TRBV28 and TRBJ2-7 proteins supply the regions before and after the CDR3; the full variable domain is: DVKVTQSSRYLVKRTGEKVFLECVQDMDHENMFWYRQDPGLGLRLIYFSYDVKMKEKGDIPEGYSVSREKKERFSLILESASTNQTSMYLCASSLGVSLAGPDSYEQYFGPGTRLTVT.